The 13 T cell receptor beta chains below all came from one sample that was sequenced in a study of blood T cell repertoires in COVID-19. Generated by immunoSEQ multiplex PCR, the TCRdb table keeps only in-frame clones and is missing some. Found here are around 200,000 clones, over 80% of them singletons; the top ten hold about 1.2%. Sequencing was carried out using PBMCs or T cells enriched from blood (not recorded which). The receptors stem from a man aged 25 to 40 who had recovered from COVID-19.

V usage is TRBV5-4 and J usage is TRBJ1-2; 7 bases align to TRBD1. This CDR3 contains 15 residues. Trimming at V came to 0 bases and at J to 4 bases, leaving 6 bases not matched to a gene. The germline gives CDR1 SGHNT, CDR2 YYREEE (reference sequence). The CDR3 sequence: CASSLVQGQIYGYTF. The DNA of the CDR3 is TGTGCCAGCAGCTTGGTACAGGGGCAAATCTATGGCTACACCTTC.

This rearrangement joins TRBV13 to TRBJ2-2; D might be TRBD2 (5 bases). This CDR3 spans 14 amino acids. Germline V gene lookup returns CDR1 PRHDT and CDR2 FYEKMQ (reference sequence). Trimming took 6 bases from V and 0 from J, leaving 8 bases between them. The CDR3 region is CASRGSPNTGELFF. In DNA form, the CDR3 reads TGTGCCAGCAGGGGGAGTCCGAACACCGGGGAGCTGTTTTTT.

The genes are TRBV5-1 and TRBJ2-3; 7 nucleotides line up with TRBD2. V shed 5 bases and J 0 bases; nucleotides not matched to a gene: 6. The CDR3 spans 15 residues. Per the germline V gene, CDR1 is SGHRS and CDR2 is YFSETQ. The CDR3 bases are TGCGCCAGCAGGGCCGGGACTACTAGCACAGATACGCAGTATTTT. Its protein is CASRAGTTSTDTQYF.

The gene calls are TRBV19 and TRBJ2-3; TRBD2 agrees at 8 bases. Germline V lookup: CDR1 LNHDA, CDR2 SQIVND (reference sequence). This CDR3 comprises 16 residues. With V trimmed by 3 bases and J by 2 bases, 7 bases remained unmatched. The CDR3 DNA reads as TGTGCCAGTAGTATTCTCGCGGGGGGCGCCACAGATACGCAGTATTTT. Its protein is CASSILAGGATDTQYF.

This chain connects TRBV6-5 to TRBJ2-5; 7 bases line up with TRBD1. Looked up from germline, CDR1 is MNHEY and CDR2 is SVGAGI. CDR3 length equals 15 residues. With 2 bases clipped from V and 1 base from J, the junction kept 4 bases outside the gene matches. DNA for the CDR3: TGTGCCAGCAGTTACCACAGGGGCGGCCAAGAGACCCAGTACTTC. Amino acid sequence: CASSYHRGGQETQYF.

In the case of this clone: At one end, the junction sequence differs from germline, possibly due to a read error. The V and J genes are TRBV5-1 and TRBJ2-4, with TRBD2 matching over 11 bases. The CDR3 spans 19 residues. Germline CDR1 is SGHRS and CDR2 is YFSETQ. CDR3 residues: CAGSLGSGRAGLAKNIQYF. The DNA of the CDR3 is TGCGCCGGCAGCTTGGGTAGCGGGAGGGCCGGCCTCGCCAAAAACATTCAGTACTTC.

Written as DNA, the CDR3 is TGCGCCAGAAGGACAGATTCTCTTTATGGCTACACCTTC. Translating it yields CARRTDSLYGYTF. This sequence joins TRBV10-1 and TRBJ1-2; a possible D gene is TRBD1 (6 bases). This CDR3 is built from 13 residues. The V end was cut by 9 bases, the J end by 5 bases, with 16 bases between. Per germline, CDR1 WNHNN and CDR2 SYGVQD (reference sequence).

CDR3 DNA sequence: TGTGCCATCAGTGTCGACAGGGACCAGCCCCAGCATTTT. Translated: CAISVDRDQPQHF. The chain combines TRBV10-3 with TRBJ1-5; 7 bases agree with TRBD1. The V gene end was trimmed by 4 bases and the J gene end by 7 bases; junction bases not matched to a gene: 4. CDR3 length equals 13 residues. Germline lookup yields CDR1 ENHRY and CDR2 SYGVKD.

The V call is TRBV11-2, the J call TRBJ2-3; a weak D match, TRBD2 (6 bases). V was clipped by 5 bases and J by 0 bases, with 15 bases between them. CDR3 size: 16 residues. CDR1 is SGHAT, CDR2 FQNNGV, per germline. CDR3 nucleotide sequence: TGTGCCAGCAGCCACGGAGGGCGCGGGAGCACAGATACGCAGTATTTT. Its translation is CASSHGGRGSTDTQYF.

For the CDR3, the DNA is TGTGCCAGCAGTGTATCCAGGTCCTACGAGCAGTACTTC. Translated, it gives CASSVSRSYEQYF. The chain uses TRBV2 and TRBJ2-7; D unclear. The CDR3 contains 13 residues. Looked up from germline, CDR1 is SNHLY and CDR2 is FYNNEI. V dropped 4 bases and J dropped 1 base, with 8 bases sitting between them.

J is TRBJ2-5 and V is TRBV7-8, with a weak D call TRBD1 (6 bases). From germline, CDR1 is SGHVS and CDR2 FQNEAQ. V lost 5 bases to trimming and J lost 2 bases, with 12 bases between them. The length of the CDR3 is 14 residues. The DNA for the CDR3 is TGTGCCAGCAGCACGGGACAACCGCAAGAGACCCAGTACTTC. Its translation: CASSTGQPQETQYF.

V usage is TRBV5-4 and J usage is TRBJ2-7, with D maybe TRBD2 (6 bases). This CDR3 comprises 15 residues. Per germline, CDR1 SGHNT and CDR2 YYREEE (reference sequence). The V end lost 4 bases, the J end lost 4 bases, and 18 bases lay between the germline ends. Here the CDR3 DNA reads TGTGCCAGCAGCGTTGACCGGGGGTTCGCGTACGAGCAGTACTTC. It specifies CASSVDRGFAYEQYF.

The chain employs TRBV5-1 and TRBJ2-6, with D possibly being TRBD1 (6 bases). V was cut by 4 bases and J by 0 bases, with 11 bases left in between. This CDR3 is built from 16 residues. Germline CDR1 and CDR2: SGHRS and YFSETQ. The CDR3 bases are TGCGCCAGCAGCAGGGGACAAAACTCTGGGGCCAACGTCCTGACTTTC. Encoded protein: CASSRGQNSGANVLTF. Filled out from reference TRBV5-1 and TRBJ2-6, the complete variable domain reads KAGVTQTPRYLIKTRGQQVTLSCSPISGHRSVSWYQQTPGQGLQFLFEYFSETQRNKGNFPGRFSGRQFSNSRSEMNVSTLELGDSALYLCASSRGQNSGANVLTFGAGSRLTVL.